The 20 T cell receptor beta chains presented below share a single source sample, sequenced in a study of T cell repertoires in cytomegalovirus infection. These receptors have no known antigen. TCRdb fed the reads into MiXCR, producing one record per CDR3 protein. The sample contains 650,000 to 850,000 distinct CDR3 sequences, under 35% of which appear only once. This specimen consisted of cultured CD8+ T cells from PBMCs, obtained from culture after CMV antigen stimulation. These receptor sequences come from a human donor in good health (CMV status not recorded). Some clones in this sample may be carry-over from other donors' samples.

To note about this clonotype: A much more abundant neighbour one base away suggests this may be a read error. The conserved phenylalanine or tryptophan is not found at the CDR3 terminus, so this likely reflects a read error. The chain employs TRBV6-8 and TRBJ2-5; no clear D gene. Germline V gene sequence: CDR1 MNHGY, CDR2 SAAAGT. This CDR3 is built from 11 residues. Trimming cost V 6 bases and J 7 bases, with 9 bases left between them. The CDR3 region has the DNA TGTGCCAGCAGAACCAGCCTGACCCAGTACTAC. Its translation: CASRTSLTQYY.

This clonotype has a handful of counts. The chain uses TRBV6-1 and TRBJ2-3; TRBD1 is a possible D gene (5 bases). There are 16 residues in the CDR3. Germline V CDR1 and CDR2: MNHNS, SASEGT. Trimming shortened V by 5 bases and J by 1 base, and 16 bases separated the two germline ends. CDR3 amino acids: CASSPPDIGGTDTQYF. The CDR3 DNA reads TGTGCCAGCAGTCCCCCGGACATAGGAGGCACAGATACGCAGTATTTT.

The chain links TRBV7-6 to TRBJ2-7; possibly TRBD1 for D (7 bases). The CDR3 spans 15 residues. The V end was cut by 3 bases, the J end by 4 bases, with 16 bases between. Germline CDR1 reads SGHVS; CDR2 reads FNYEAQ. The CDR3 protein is CASSLGRDRIYEQYF. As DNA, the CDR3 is TGTGCCAGCAGCTTGGGGCGGGACAGAATTTACGAGCAGTACTTC. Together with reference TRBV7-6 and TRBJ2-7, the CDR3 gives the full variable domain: GAGVSQSPRYKVTKRGQDVALRCDPISGHVSLYWYRQALGQGPEFLTYFNYEAQQDKSGLPNDRFSAERPEGSISTLTIQRTEQRDSAMYRCASSLGRDRIYEQYFGPGTRLTVT.

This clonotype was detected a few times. The CDR3 loop reads CASSGLRGANYGYTF. CDR3 nucleotides: TGTGCCAGCAGCGGTTTGAGGGGAGCTAACTATGGCTACACCTTC. The rearrangement joins TRBV7-9 to TRBJ1-2, with D maybe TRBD1 (5 bases). Germline CDR1 is SEHNR and CDR2 is FQNEAQ (reference sequence). The CDR3 contains 15 residues. V was shortened by 5 bases and J by 0 bases, with 13 bases between the two germline ends.

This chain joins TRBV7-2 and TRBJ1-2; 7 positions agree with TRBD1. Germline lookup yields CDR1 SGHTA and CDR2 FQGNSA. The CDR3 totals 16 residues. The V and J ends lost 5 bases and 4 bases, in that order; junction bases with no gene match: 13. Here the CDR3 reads CASSPKTGKGVYGYTF. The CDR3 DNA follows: TGTGCCAGCAGCCCCAAGACAGGGAAAGGGGTCTATGGCTACACCTTC.

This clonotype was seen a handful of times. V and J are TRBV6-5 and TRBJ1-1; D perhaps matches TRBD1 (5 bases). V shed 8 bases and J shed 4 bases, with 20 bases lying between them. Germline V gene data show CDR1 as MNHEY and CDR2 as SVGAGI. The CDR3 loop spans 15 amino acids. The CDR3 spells CASGLGGVPITEAFF. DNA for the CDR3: TGTGCCAGCGGCCTGGGGGGTGTGCCGATCACTGAAGCTTTCTTT.

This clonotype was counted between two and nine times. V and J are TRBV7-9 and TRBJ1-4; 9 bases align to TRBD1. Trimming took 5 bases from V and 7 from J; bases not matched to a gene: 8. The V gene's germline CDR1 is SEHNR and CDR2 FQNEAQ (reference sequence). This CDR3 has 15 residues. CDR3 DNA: TGTGCCAGCAGCCTGGGACAGGGAAGTGGTGAAAAACTGTTTTTT. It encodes CASSLGQGSGEKLFF.

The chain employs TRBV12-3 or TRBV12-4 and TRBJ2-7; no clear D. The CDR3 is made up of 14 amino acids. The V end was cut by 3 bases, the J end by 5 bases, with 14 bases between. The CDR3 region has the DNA TGTGCCAGCAGTTTCGGACGGTCTCCCAACGAGCAGTACTTC. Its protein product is CASSFGRSPNEQYF.

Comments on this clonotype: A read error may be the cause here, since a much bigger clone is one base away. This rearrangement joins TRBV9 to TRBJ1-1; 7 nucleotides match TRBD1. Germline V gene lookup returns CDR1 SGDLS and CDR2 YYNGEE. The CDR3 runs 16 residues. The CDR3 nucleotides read TGTGCCAGCAGCTCAAAACCGACAGGGACGAACACTGAAGCTATCTTT. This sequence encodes CASSSKPTGTNTEAIF.

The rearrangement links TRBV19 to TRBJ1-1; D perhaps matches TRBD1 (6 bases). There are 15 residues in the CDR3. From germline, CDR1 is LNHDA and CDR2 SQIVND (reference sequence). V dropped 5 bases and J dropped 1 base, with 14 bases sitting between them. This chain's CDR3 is CASSPLDSRNTEAFF. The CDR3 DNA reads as TGTGCCAGTAGTCCTTTGGACAGCCGGAACACTGAAGCTTTCTTT.

Here the CDR3 reads CASSFGQGNEQFF. The CDR3 DNA reads as TGTGCCAGCAGCTTCGGACAGGGGAATGAGCAGTTCTTC. V gene TRBV5-4 combines with J gene TRBJ2-1, with 9 nucleotides matching TRBD1. The germline V gene encodes CDR1 SGHNT and CDR2 YYREEE (reference sequence). With V trimmed by 2 bases and J by 7 bases, 1 base remained unmatched. The CDR3 consists of 13 residues.

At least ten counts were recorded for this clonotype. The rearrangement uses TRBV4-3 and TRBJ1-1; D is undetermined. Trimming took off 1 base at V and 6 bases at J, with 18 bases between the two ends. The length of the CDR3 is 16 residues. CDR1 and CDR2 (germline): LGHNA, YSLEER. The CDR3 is CASSQVPSAGTPEAFF. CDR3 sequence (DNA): TGCGCCAGCAGCCAAGTCCCTTCCGCGGGAACGCCTGAAGCTTTCTTT.

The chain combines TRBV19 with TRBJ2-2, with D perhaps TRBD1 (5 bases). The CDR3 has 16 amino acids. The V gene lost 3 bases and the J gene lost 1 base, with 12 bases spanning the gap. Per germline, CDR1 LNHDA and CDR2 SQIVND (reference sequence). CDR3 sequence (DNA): TGTGCCAGTAGTATTCTAAGGGGCAGGAACACCGGGGAGCTGTTTTTT. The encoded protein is CASSILRGRNTGELFF.

CDR3 sequence reads: CASSLSPVPGTGELFF. CDR3 bases: TGTGCCAGCAGCTTAAGTCCGGTCCCGGGCACCGGGGAGCTGTTTTTT. This chain connects TRBV7-6 to TRBJ2-2; D remains unclear. Germline assignment: CDR1 SGHVS and CDR2 FNYEAQ. V was shortened by 2 bases and J by 4 bases, with 14 bases between the two germline ends. CDR3 length: 16 residues.

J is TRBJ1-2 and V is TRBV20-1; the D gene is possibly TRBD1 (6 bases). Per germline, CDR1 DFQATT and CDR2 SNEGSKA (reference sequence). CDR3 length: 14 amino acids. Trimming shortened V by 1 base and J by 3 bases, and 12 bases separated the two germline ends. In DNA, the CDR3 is TGCAGTGCTAGAGGGGGGCGGACAGACTATGGCTACACCTTC. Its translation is CSARGGRTDYGYTF.

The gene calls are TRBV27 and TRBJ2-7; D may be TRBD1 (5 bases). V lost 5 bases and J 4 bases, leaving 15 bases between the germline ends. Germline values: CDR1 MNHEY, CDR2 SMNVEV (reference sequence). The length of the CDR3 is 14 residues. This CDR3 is CASSPGKGAYEQYF. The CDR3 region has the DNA TGTGCCAGCAGTCCCGGTAAAGGGGCTTACGAGCAGTACTTC.

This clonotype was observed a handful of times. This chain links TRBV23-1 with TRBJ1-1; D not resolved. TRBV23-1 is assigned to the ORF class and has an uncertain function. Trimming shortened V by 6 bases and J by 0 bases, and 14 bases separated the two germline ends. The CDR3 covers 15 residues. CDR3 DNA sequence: TGCGCCAGCAGAACTTACAGACTTATGAACACTGAAGCTTTCTTT. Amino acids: CASRTYRLMNTEAFF.

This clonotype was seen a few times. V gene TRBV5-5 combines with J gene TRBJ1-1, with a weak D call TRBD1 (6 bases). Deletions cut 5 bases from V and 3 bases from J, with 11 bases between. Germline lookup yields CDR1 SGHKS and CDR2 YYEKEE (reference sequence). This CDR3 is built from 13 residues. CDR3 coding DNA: TGTGCCAGCAGTTCCGGGACACACACTGAAGCTTTCTTT. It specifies CASSSGTHTEAFF.

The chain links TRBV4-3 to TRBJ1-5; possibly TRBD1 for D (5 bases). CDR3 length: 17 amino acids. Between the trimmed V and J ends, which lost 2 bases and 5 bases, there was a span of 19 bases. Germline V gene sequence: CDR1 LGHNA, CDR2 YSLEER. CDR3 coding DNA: TGCGCCAGCAGCCAACACGCCGTGGGGGAGGGAGATCAGCCCCAGCATTTT. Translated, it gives CASSQHAVGEGDQPQHF.

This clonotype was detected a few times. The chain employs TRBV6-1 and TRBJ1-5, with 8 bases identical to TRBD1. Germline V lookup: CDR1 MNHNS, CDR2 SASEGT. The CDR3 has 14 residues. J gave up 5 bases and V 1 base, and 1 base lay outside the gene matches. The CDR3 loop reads CASSEGQGYQPQHF. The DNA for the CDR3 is TGTGCCAGCAGTGAAGGACAGGGGTATCAGCCCCAGCATTTT.